The clone carrying this TCR beta chain was observed a handful of times. Its antigen is unknown. This table comes from immunoSEQ multiplex PCR, and its TCRdb copy is limited to in-frame clones, with some not included. Of approximately 20,000 clones in the sample, around three quarters were seen once. Time point meaning: cycle 4 day 1 (C4D1), after around six weeks of nivolumab. Brentuximab vedotin exposure varied among the patients, all of whom had relapsed after autologous stem cell transplantation. Classifying best responses yielded complete response, partial response or progressive disease. The sample is drawn from a study of PD-1 blockade in classical Hodgkin lymphoma. General observations from the study: The causes of the repertoire differences, possibly disease activity or prior therapy, remain undefined. Newly diagnosed and completely responding patients shared comparable baseline diversity.

The CDR3 runs 15 residues. Germline CDR1 and CDR2: MNHGY and SVAAGI. V lost 5 bases, J lost 3 bases, and 9 bases stayed unmatched. Sample: peripheral blood mononuclear cells (PBMCs), taken before the fourth cycle of nivolumab. The chain couples TRBV6-9 to TRBJ1-2; 7 bases agree with TRBD1. The receptor's source is a human donor with classical Hodgkin lymphoma. The CDR3 loop reads CASSAQTGTHYGYTF. The CDR3, as DNA: TGTGCCAGCAGTGCCCAGACAGGGACACACTATGGCTACACCTTC.